Each of the 9 T cell receptor beta chains below was sequenced from the same sample in a study of T cell responses to AZD1222 COVID-19 vaccine. Clones were sequenced by immunoSEQ multiplex PCR, and TCRdb holds only the in-frame ones, with some missing. The sample shows fewer than 85,000 clones, about 92% of them seen only once. The sample consisted of peripheral blood, taken on day 0 of AZD1222 vaccination. Receptors originate from an adult in good health.

The chain has TRBV7-8 and TRBJ2-6; perhaps TRBD1 as D (6 bases). V dropped 4 bases and J dropped 4 bases, with 14 bases sitting between them. Germline CDR1 reads SGHVS; CDR2 reads FQNEAQ. This CDR3 is 16 amino acids long. CDR3 sequence: CASSSYRVSGANVLTF. The CDR3 coding sequence is TGTGCCAGCAGCTCGTACAGGGTCTCCGGGGCCAACGTCCTGACTTTC.

This sequence joins TRBV7-3 and TRBJ1-2; D call uncertain. There are 13 residues in the CDR3. Deletions cut 4 bases from V and 8 bases from J, with 14 bases between. CDR1 is SGHTA, CDR2 FQGTGA, per germline. CDR3 protein: CASSSGPGAGYTF. The CDR3 nucleotides are TGTGCCAGCAGCTCCGGTCCGGGCGCCGGCTACACCTTC.

This clone was recorded only once. This chain connects TRBV13 to TRBJ2-2; D remains unclear. Germline CDR1 PRHDT, CDR2 FYEKMQ (reference sequence). Trimming removed 5 bases from V and 7 bases from J, with 14 bases in between. The CDR3 extends over 14 amino acids. The chain's CDR3 is CASSPRVGGGELFF. In DNA, the CDR3 is TGTGCCAGCAGCCCACGGGTCGGCGGCGGGGAGCTGTTTTTT. Full variable domain (missing parts from reference TRBV13 and TRBJ2-2): AAGVIQSPRHLIKEKRETATLKCYPIPRHDTVYWYQQGPGQDPQFLISFYEKMQSDKGSIPDRFSAQQFSDYHSELNMSSLELGDSALYFCASSPRVGGGELFFGEGSRLTVL.

The V gene is TRBV2, the J gene TRBJ1-5, with D hard to call. The CDR3 is 13 amino acids. V was trimmed by 8 bases and J by 4 bases, leaving 12 bases between them. Germline CDR1 is SNHLY and CDR2 is FYNNEI. The CDR3 spells CASRGEPNQPQHF. In nucleotides, the CDR3 is TGTGCCAGCCGCGGGGAGCCTAATCAGCCCCAGCATTTT.

The genes are TRBV6-5 and TRBJ1-1; 9 nucleotides agree with TRBD1. J gave up 14 bases and V 5 bases, and 6 bases lay outside the gene matches. The CDR3 sequence is 11 residues long. Germline V lookup: CDR1 MNHEY, CDR2 SVGAGI. This CDR3 reads CASSHGTGRFF. CDR3 bases: TGTGCCAGCAGTCACGGGACAGGGCGGTTCTTT.

The chain has TRBV3-1 (or the pseudogene TRBV3-2) and TRBJ1-2; 9 bases agree with TRBD1. The CDR3 runs 13 residues. V trimming: 4 bases; J trimming: 5 bases; junction bases outside the gene matches: 2. The germline V gene encodes CDR1 LGHDT and CDR2 YNNKEL (reference sequence). The CDR3 reads CASSRDREYGYTF. The CDR3 DNA reads as TGTGCCAGCAGCCGGGACAGGGAGTATGGCTACACCTTC.

The gene calls are TRBV21-1 and TRBJ2-1; TRBD1 was called by the table and not checked on the DNA. TRBV21-1 is termed a pseudogene. CDR3 length: 17 residues. CDR3 coding DNA: TGTGCCAGCAGCAAAGTACCGGACAGGGGGCACGGTAGTGAGCAGTTCTTC. It is translated as CASSKVPDRGHGSEQFF.

This clone was counted only a few times. This same CDR3 is encoded by further DNA sequences in the sample. The rearrangement uses TRBV5-5 and TRBJ1-1; 7 bases match TRBD1. Germline V CDR1 and CDR2: SGHKS, YYEKEE (reference sequence). This CDR3 comprises 13 residues. Trimming took 4 bases from V and 3 from J; bases not matched to a gene: 3. The CDR3 region has the DNA TGTGCCAGCAGCCTCCAGGGGGACACTGAAGCTTTCTTT. This sequence encodes CASSLQGDTEAFF. The full variable domain, completed using reference TRBV5-5 and TRBJ1-1, is DAGVTQSPTHLIKTRGQQVTLRCSPISGHKSVSWYQQVLGQGPQFIFQYYEKEERGRGNFPDRFSARQFPNYSSELNVNALLLGDSALYLCASSLQGDTEAFFGQGTRLTVV.

This clone came up once. The chain recombines TRBV5-5 with TRBJ2-2; the D gene is possibly TRBD2 (5 bases). This CDR3 has 16 amino acids. The V gene's germline CDR1 is SGHKS and CDR2 YYEKEE (reference sequence). V was clipped by 4 bases and J by 0 bases, with 13 bases between them. The DNA of the CDR3 is TGTGCCAGCAGCCCGAGGACTCCTGCGAACACCGGGGAGCTGTTTTTT. Residues: CASSPRTPANTGELFF. The full variable domain, with the rest looked up from reference TRBV5-5 and TRBJ2-2, is DAGVTQSPTHLIKTRGQQVTLRCSPISGHKSVSWYQQVLGQGPQFIFQYYEKEERGRGNFPDRFSARQFPNYSSELNVNALLLGDSALYLCASSPRTPANTGELFFGEGSRLTVL.